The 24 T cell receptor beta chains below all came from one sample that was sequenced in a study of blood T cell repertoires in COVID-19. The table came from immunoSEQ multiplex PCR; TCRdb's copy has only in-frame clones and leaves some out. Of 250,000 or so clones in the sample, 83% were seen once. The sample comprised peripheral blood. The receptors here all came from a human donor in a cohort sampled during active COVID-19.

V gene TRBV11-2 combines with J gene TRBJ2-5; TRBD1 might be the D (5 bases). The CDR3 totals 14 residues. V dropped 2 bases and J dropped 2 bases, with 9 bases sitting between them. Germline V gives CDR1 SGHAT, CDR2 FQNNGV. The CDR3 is CASSLTGVQETQYF. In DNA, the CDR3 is TGTGCCAGCAGCTTAACAGGCGTACAAGAGACCCAGTACTTC. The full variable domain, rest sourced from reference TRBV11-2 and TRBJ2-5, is EAGVAQSPRYKIIEKRQSVAFWCNPISGHATLYWYQQILGQGPKLLIQFQNNGVVDDSQLPKDRFSAERLKGVDSTLKIQPAKLEDSAVYLCASSLTGVQETQYFGPGTRLLVL.

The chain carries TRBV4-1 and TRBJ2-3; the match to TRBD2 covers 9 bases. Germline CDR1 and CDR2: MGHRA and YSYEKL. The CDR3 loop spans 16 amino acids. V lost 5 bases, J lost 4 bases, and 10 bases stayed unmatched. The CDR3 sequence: CASSSKRGAGSDTQYF. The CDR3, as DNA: TGCGCCAGCAGCTCCAAGCGGGGGGCGGGATCAGATACGCAGTATTTT.

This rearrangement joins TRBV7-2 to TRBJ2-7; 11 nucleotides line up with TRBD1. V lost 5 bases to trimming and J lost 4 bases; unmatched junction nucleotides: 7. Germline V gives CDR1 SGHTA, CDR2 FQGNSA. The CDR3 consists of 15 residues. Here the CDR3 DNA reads TGTGCCAGCAGCGGCCCCGGGACAGGGGGTTACGAGCAGTACTTC. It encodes CASSGPGTGGYEQYF. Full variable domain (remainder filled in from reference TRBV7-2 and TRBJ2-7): GAGVSQSPSNKVTEKGKDVELRCDPISGHTALYWYRQSLGQGLEFLIYFQGNSAPDKSGLPSDRFSAERTGGSVSTLTIQRTQQEDSAVYLCASSGPGTGGYEQYFGPGTRLTVT.

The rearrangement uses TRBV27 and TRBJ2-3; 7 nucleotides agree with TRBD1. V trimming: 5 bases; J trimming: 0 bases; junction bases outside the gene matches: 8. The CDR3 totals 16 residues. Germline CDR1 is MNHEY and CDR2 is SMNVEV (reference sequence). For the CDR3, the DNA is TGTGCCAGCAGTGCCCCCGGGACAGTGAGCACAGATACGCAGTATTTT. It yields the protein CASSAPGTVSTDTQYF.

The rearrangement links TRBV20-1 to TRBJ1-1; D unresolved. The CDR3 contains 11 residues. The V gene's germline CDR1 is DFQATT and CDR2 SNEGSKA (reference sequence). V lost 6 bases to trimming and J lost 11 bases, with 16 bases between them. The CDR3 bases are TGCAGTGCCTTCGAGGGTTGGCGGGCTTTCTTT. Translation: CSAFEGWRAFF.

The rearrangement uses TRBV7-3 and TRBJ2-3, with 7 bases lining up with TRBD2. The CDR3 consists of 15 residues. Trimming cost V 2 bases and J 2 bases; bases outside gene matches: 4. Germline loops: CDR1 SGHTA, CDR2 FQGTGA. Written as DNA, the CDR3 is TGTGCCAGCAGCTTATTCGGGGGGAACACAGATACGCAGTATTTT. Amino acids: CASSLFGGNTDTQYF.

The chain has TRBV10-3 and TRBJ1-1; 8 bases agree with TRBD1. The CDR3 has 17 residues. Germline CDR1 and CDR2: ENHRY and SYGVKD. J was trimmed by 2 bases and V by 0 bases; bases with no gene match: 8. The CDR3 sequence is CAISESTPGQVNTEAFF. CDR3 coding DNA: TGTGCCATCAGTGAGTCGACCCCGGGACAGGTTAACACTGAAGCTTTCTTT.

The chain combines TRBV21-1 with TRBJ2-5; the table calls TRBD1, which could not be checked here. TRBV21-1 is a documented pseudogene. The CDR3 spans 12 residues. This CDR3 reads CASSKSRRGQYF. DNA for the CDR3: TGTGCCAGCAGCAAAAGCAGAAGGGGTCAGTACTTC.

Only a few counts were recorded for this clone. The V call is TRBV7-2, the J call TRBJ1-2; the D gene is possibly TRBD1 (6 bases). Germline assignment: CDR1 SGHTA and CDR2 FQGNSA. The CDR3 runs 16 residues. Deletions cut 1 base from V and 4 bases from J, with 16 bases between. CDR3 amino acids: CASSLEWQGLGYGYTF. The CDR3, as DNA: TGTGCCAGCAGCTTAGAGTGGCAGGGGTTGGGCTATGGCTACACCTTC.

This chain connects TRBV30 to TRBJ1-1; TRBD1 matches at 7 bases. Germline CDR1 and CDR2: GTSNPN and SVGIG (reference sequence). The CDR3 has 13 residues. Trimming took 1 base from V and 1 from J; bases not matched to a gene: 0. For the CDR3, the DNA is TGTGCCTGGAGTGGACAGGGGAACACTGAAGCTTTCTTT. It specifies CAWSGQGNTEAFF.

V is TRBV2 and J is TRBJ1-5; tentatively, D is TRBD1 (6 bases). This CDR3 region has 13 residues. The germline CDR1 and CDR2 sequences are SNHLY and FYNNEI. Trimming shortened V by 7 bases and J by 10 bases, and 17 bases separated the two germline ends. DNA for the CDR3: TGTGCCAGCAAGGGCCAGGGGTTTGAACCCCAGCATTTT. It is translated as CASKGQGFEPQHF.

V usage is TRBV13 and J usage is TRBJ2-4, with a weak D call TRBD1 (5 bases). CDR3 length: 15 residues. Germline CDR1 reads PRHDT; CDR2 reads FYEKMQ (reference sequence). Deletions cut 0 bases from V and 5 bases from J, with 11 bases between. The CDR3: CASSLGPGPQNIQYF. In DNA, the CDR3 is TGTGCCAGCAGCTTAGGGCCAGGGCCCCAAAACATTCAGTACTTC.

CDR3 amino acids: CATSRERGSNEKLFF. The CDR3 region has the DNA TGTGCCACCAGCAGAGAGAGAGGGAGTAATGAAAAACTGTTTTTT. The rearrangement links TRBV15 to TRBJ1-4; no reliable D call. Germline loops: CDR1 LNHNV, CDR2 YYDKDF (reference sequence). V was clipped by 0 bases and J by 4 bases, with 9 bases between them. This CDR3 is built from 15 residues. Full variable domain (rest looked up from reference TRBV15 and TRBJ1-4): DAMVIQNPRYQVTQFGKPVTLSCSQTLNHNVMYWYQQKSSQAPKLLFHYYDKDFNNEADTPDNFQSRRPNTSFCFLDIRSPGLGDTAMYLCATSRERGSNEKLFFGSGTQLSVL.

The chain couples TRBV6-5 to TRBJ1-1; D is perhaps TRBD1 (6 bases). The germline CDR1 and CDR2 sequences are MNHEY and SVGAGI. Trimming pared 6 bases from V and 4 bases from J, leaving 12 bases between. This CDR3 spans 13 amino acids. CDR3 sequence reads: CASRGGLGTEAFF. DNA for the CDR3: TGTGCCAGCAGAGGGGGTCTCGGCACTGAAGCTTTCTTT.

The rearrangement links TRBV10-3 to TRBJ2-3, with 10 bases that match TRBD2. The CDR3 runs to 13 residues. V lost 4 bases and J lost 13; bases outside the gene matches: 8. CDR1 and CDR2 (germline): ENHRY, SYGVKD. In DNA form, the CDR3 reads TGTGCCATCAGTGGAGAAACTAGCGGGGTAAAGTATTTT. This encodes CAISGETSGVKYF.

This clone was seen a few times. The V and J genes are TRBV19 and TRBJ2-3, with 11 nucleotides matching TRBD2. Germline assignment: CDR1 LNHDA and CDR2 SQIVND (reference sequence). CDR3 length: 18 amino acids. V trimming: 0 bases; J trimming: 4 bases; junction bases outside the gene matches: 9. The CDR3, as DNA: TGTGCCAGTAGTATAGAAGGACTAGCGGGTCAGGGAGCAGATACGCAGTATTTT. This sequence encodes CASSIEGLAGQGADTQYF.

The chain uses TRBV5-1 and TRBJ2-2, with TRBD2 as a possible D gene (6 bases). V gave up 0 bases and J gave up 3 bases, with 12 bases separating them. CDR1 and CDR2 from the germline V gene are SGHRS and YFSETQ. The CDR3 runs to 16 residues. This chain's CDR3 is CASSLGASADTGELFF. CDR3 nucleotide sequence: TGCGCCAGCAGCTTGGGGGCTAGCGCGGACACCGGGGAGCTGTTTTTT.

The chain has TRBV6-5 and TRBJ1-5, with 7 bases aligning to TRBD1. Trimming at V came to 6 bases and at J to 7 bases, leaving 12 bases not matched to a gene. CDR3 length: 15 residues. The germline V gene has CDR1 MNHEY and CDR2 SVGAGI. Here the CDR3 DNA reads TGTGCCAGCAGGAGCCGACAGGGTGTGAGACAGCCCCAGCATTTT. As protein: CASRSRQGVRQPQHF.

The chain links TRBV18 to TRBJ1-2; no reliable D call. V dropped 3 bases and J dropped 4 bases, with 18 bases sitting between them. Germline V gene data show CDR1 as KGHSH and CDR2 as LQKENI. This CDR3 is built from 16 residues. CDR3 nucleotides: TGTGCCAGCTCACCGTCTACAGCTATTACTGGCTATGGCTACACCTTC. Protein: CASSPSTAITGYGYTF.

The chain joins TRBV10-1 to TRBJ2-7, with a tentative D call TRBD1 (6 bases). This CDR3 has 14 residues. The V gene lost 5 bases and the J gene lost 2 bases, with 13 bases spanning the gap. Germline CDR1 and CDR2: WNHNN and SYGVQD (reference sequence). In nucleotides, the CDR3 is TGCGCCAGCAGTCCCGGGACACGGCCCTACGAGCAGTACTTC. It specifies CASSPGTRPYEQYF.

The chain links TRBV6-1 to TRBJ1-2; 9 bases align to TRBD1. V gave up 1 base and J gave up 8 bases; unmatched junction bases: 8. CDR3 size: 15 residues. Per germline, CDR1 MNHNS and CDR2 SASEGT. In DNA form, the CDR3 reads TGTGCCAGCAGTGAAGAGACCGGGACAGGGCGCGGCTACACCTTC. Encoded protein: CASSEETGTGRGYTF.

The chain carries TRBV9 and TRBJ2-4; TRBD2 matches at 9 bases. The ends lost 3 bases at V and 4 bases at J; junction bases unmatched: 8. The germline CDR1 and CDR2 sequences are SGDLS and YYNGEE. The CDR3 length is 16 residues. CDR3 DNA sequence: TGTGCCAGCAGCGGAAAAGCGGGGGGTTTGAAAAACATTCAGTACTTC. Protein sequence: CASSGKAGGLKNIQYF.

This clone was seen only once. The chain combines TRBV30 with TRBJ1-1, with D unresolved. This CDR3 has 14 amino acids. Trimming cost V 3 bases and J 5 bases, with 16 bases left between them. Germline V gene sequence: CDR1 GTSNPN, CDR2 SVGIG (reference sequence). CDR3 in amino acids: CAWRSWRAGTEAFF. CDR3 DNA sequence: TGTGCCTGGAGGAGTTGGAGGGCTGGGACTGAAGCTTTCTTT. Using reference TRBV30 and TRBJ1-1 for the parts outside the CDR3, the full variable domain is SQTIHQWPATLVQPVGSPLSLECTVEGTSNPNLYWYRQAAGRGLQLLFYSVGIGQISSEVPQNLSASRPQDRQFILSSKKLLLSDSGFYLCAWRSWRAGTEAFFGQGTRLTVV.

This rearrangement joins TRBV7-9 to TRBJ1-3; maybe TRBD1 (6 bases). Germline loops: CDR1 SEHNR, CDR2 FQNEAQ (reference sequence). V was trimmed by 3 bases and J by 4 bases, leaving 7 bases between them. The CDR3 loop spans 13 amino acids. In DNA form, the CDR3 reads TGTGCCAGCAGCTTCGACAGGGGAAACACCATATATTTT. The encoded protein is CASSFDRGNTIYF.